These 30 T cell receptor beta chains were sequenced from one sample in a study of beta chain features in type 1 diabetes. Which antigens these TCRs recognize remains unknown. Of the isolated RNA, all was reverse transcribed, and so the sequenced material was expressed TCRB transcripts. Data came from immunoSEQ multiplex PCR; TCRdb stores just in-frame clones and leaves some out. This sample has over 150,000 clones; about a tenth occur once, and the top ten carry around 0.48%. Notes on the study in general: Type 1 diabetes patients had TCRB CDR3s that were shorter (moderately but significantly so) in all four CD4+ subsets.

Material for sequencing was central memory CD4+ T cells from blood. The receptors here all came from a man aged 25-45 years with type 1 diabetes.

This clone came up a few times. This chain connects TRBV30 to TRBJ2-3, with D perhaps matching TRBD2 (6 bases). The CDR3 consists of 19 residues. The ends were cut back, 1 base at V and 0 bases at J, with 23 bases in the middle. Germline assignment: CDR1 GTSNPN and CDR2 SVGIG (reference sequence). CDR3: CAWSDQGITFGRSTDTQYF. CDR3 bases: TGTGCCTGGAGTGACCAAGGGATAACCTTCGGGAGAAGCACAGATACGCAGTATTTT.

This clone was picked up a small number of times. The CDR3 here is CAWSVLSANEQFF. The CDR3 DNA follows: TGTGCCTGGAGTGTACTATCAGCGAATGAGCAGTTCTTC. This chain uses TRBV30 with TRBJ2-1; no reliable D call. The V gene lost 0 bases and the J gene lost 7 bases, with 10 bases spanning the gap. This CDR3 contains 13 residues. The germline V gene encodes CDR1 GTSNPN and CDR2 SVGIG (reference sequence).

The rearrangement joins TRBV23-1 to TRBJ2-6; TRBD1 is a possible D gene (5 bases). TRBV23-1 is filed as an ORF, its function uncertain. Trimming pared 0 bases from V and 0 bases from J, leaving 12 bases between. This CDR3 is built from 18 residues. The CDR3 is CASSQSYRLRSGANVLTF. DNA for the CDR3: TGCGCCAGCAGTCAATCCTACAGGTTACGCTCTGGGGCCAACGTCCTGACTTTC.

Details on this clone: The identical CDR3 is also encoded by other nucleotide sequences in the sample. The V call is TRBV28, the J call TRBJ2-7; 10 bases agree with TRBD2. The CDR3 has 14 residues. V shed 6 bases, J shed 0 bases, and the junction held 2 bases outside the gene matches. CDR1 and CDR2 from the germline V gene are MDHEN and SYDVKM. The CDR3 DNA sequence: TGTGCCAGCAGGGCTAGCGGGAGCTCCTACGAGCAGTACTTC. Encoded protein: CASRASGSSYEQYF.

This clone has a handful of counts. The rearrangement links TRBV7-2 to TRBJ1-5; 8 positions agree with TRBD1. Germline V gene sequence: CDR1 SGHTA, CDR2 FQGNSA. With V trimmed by 5 bases and J by 10 bases, 10 bases remained unmatched. This CDR3 comprises 14 residues. The CDR3 region is CASSPPGQVHPQHF. In nucleotides, the CDR3 is TGTGCCAGCAGCCCTCCGGGACAGGTCCATCCCCAGCATTTT.

This clone was observed a single time. The chain uses TRBV7-3 and TRBJ2-5, with 13 bases fitting TRBD2. This CDR3 contains 15 residues. The junction had 5 bases not matched to a gene; V was cut back by 5 bases and J by 5 bases. Per the germline V gene, CDR1 is SGHTA and CDR2 is FQGTGA. The chain's CDR3 is CASSPQGLAGETQYF. In DNA, the CDR3 is TGTGCCAGCAGCCCTCAGGGACTAGCGGGGGAGACCCAGTACTTC.

This clone occurred a few times. This sequence joins TRBV20-1 and TRBJ2-3; 7 bases line up with TRBD1. Germline values: CDR1 DFQATT, CDR2 SNEGSKA (reference sequence). V was pared by 6 bases and J by 9 bases, with 3 bases of the junction left unmatched. This CDR3 has 10 residues. CDR3 nucleotide sequence: TGCAGTGCCCAGGACAGGACGCAGTATTTT. Translation gives CSAQDRTQYF.

The table lists this clone with a few counts. CDR3 bases: TGTGCCAGCAGTGACTCGAGGCATTCCGCAGAGACCCAGTACTTC. Translated: CASSDSRHSAETQYF. This rearrangement joins TRBV6-4 to TRBJ2-5; D uncertain. This CDR3 has 15 residues. V gave up 0 bases and J gave up 4 bases, with 12 bases separating them. Looked up from germline, CDR1 is MRHNA and CDR2 is SNTAGT.

This clone was counted between two and nine times. The V gene is TRBV29-1, the J gene TRBJ2-1; tentative D call: TRBD2 (6 bases). V dropped 4 bases and J dropped 8 bases, with 15 bases sitting between them. Germline values: CDR1 SQVTM, CDR2 ANQGSEA. The CDR3 is 13 residues long. The CDR3: CSVAPGRRDEQFF. Written as DNA, the CDR3 is TGCAGCGTTGCCCCCGGAAGGAGGGATGAGCAGTTCTTC.

This clone was observed at least ten times. V and J are TRBV28 and TRBJ1-5; 8 bases are shared with TRBD1. Germline V lookup: CDR1 MDHEN, CDR2 SYDVKM. V lost 3 bases and J lost 5; bases outside the gene matches: 3. The CDR3 length is 14 residues. Here the CDR3 reads CASSLDREDQPQHF. The CDR3 DNA follows: TGTGCCAGCAGTTTGGACAGGGAAGATCAGCCCCAGCATTTT.

This clone was found many times. The genes are TRBV29-1 and TRBJ2-3; D may be TRBD1 (6 bases). Germline V gives CDR1 SQVTM, CDR2 ANQGSEA. V was cut by 7 bases and J by 0 bases, with 17 bases left in between. The CDR3 covers 15 residues. Here the CDR3 reads CSDSPGGQSTDTQYF. For the CDR3, the DNA is TGCAGCGACTCACCGGGCGGACAGAGCACAGATACGCAGTATTTT.

The chain combines TRBV7-9 with TRBJ1-2, with TRBD1 as a possible D gene (6 bases). CDR1 is SEHNR and CDR2 is FQNEAQ in the germline V gene (reference sequence). Trimming shortened V by 0 bases and J by 2 bases, and 7 bases separated the two germline ends. The CDR3 consists of 14 residues. The CDR3, as DNA: TGTGCCAGCAGCTTAGCACAGGGAAACTATGGCTACACCTTC. The encoded protein is CASSLAQGNYGYTF.

The gene calls are TRBV6-5 and TRBJ2-2, with D possibly matching TRBD2 (5 bases). The CDR3 runs 14 residues. Germline V gives CDR1 MNHEY, CDR2 SVGAGI. The ends were cut back, 0 bases at V and 5 bases at J, with 7 bases in the middle. The CDR3 spells CASSYSGGTGELFF. The CDR3 DNA follows: TGTGCCAGCAGTTACTCAGGCGGGACCGGGGAGCTGTTTTTT.

This clone was seen a handful of times. This chain uses TRBV27 with TRBJ1-2; D is unresolved. Deletions cut 7 bases from V and 8 bases from J, with 11 bases between. The germline V gene encodes CDR1 MNHEY and CDR2 SMNVEV (reference sequence). This CDR3 spans 11 amino acids. CDR3: CASILLEGYTF. CDR3 DNA: TGTGCCAGCATTCTCCTGGAGGGCTACACCTTC.

J is TRBJ1-2 and V is TRBV10-2; 9 bases are shared with TRBD1. This CDR3 spans 13 amino acids. Germline V CDR1 and CDR2: WSHSY, SAAADI. With V trimmed by 8 bases and J by 6 bases, 7 bases remained unmatched. Written as DNA, the CDR3 is TGCGCCAGCCGGGGGACAGGGAAGAATGGCTACACCTTC. Translating it yields CASRGTGKNGYTF.

The CDR3, as DNA: TGTGCCAGCAGCTTCGGGGGTGGAGAGACCCAGTACTTC. Translation gives CASSFGGGETQYF. The chain uses TRBV7-9 and TRBJ2-5; D is possibly TRBD2 (6 bases). Germline V gives CDR1 SEHNR, CDR2 FQNEAQ (reference sequence). V lost 3 bases and J lost 4, with 9 bases in between. The CDR3 totals 13 residues.

This clone was observed a few times. The V and J genes are TRBV5-1 and TRBJ2-2; 10 nucleotides line up with TRBD2. CDR1 SGHRS and CDR2 YFSETQ come from the germline V gene. This CDR3 has 16 residues. J was trimmed by 4 bases and V by 5 bases; bases with no gene match: 8. CDR3 residues: CASSAASGSITGELFF. As DNA, the CDR3 is TGCGCCAGCAGTGCGGCTAGCGGGAGCATCACCGGGGAGCTGTTTTTT.

This clone was recorded a few times. The V gene is TRBV28, the J gene TRBJ2-7; 11 bases map to TRBD2. Per germline, CDR1 MDHEN and CDR2 SYDVKM. V lost 5 bases to trimming and J lost 2 bases; unmatched junction nucleotides: 5. The CDR3 extends over 15 amino acids. The CDR3: CASSPRLAGTYEQYF. The CDR3 DNA sequence: TGTGCCAGCAGTCCTAGACTAGCGGGAACCTACGAGCAGTACTTC.

The chain employs TRBV5-1 and TRBJ2-1; D is perhaps TRBD2 (6 bases). Between the trimmed V and J ends, which lost 5 bases and 5 bases, there was a span of 11 bases. The CDR3 loop spans 13 amino acids. The V gene's germline CDR1 is SGHRS and CDR2 YFSETQ. CDR3 nucleotide sequence: TGCGCCAGCAGACGGGAGCGGCACAATGAGCAGTTCTTC. As protein: CASRRERHNEQFF.

Only a few counts were recorded for this clone. The chain carries TRBV28 and TRBJ2-3, with TRBD2 as a possible D gene (5 bases). Germline V CDR1 and CDR2: MDHEN, SYDVKM. The CDR3 consists of 15 residues. The V gene lost 5 bases and the J gene lost 2 bases, with 14 bases spanning the gap. The chain's CDR3 is CASSPPGADTDTQYF. The CDR3 bases are TGTGCCAGCAGTCCCCCAGGAGCGGACACAGATACGCAGTATTTT.

In its sample, this clone was seen a few times. This chain uses TRBV9 with TRBJ2-2, with a possible D match to TRBD2 (6 bases). The CDR3 extends over 15 amino acids. Germline loops: CDR1 SGDLS, CDR2 YYNGEE. Trimming took off 2 bases at V and 5 bases at J, with 13 bases between the two ends. The chain's CDR3 is CASSVLRSGTGELFF. Written as DNA, the CDR3 is TGTGCCAGCAGCGTTCTCAGGAGCGGGACCGGGGAGCTGTTTTTT.

This clone was found a few times. This chain uses TRBV5-1 with TRBJ2-7, with 8 bases matching TRBD1. Germline trimming cut 4 bases from V and 6 bases from J; bases unmatched to any gene: 6. Germline CDR1 is SGHRS and CDR2 is YFSETQ. The length of the CDR3 is 13 residues. CDR3 sequence (DNA): TGCGCCAGCAGCCACGGACAGGGAATCGAGCAGTACTTC. Protein: CASSHGQGIEQYF.

V and J are TRBV6-5 and TRBJ2-2, with D possibly matching TRBD1 (5 bases). The V end was cut by 0 bases, the J end by 3 bases, with 11 bases between. The length of the CDR3 is 16 residues. CDR1 is MNHEY and CDR2 is SVGAGI in the germline V gene. As DNA, the CDR3 is TGTGCCAGCAGTTACTCATGGCAGGGTTACACCGGGGAGCTGTTTTTT. Its protein is CASSYSWQGYTGELFF.

J is TRBJ1-2 and V is TRBV4-2, with 10 bases that match TRBD1. Trimming removed 1 base from V and 2 bases from J; junction bases left unmatched: 7. The CDR3 covers 17 residues. Germline V lookup: CDR1 LGHNA, CDR2 YNFKEQ. The CDR3 spells CASSQGTGTGVNYGYTF. The CDR3 region has the DNA TGTGCCAGCAGCCAAGGTACCGGGACAGGGGTCAACTATGGCTACACCTTC.

The chain has TRBV7-9 and TRBJ2-3, with 7 positions matching TRBD1. V shed 5 bases, J shed 0 bases, and the junction held 8 bases outside the gene matches. The CDR3 runs 16 residues. From germline, CDR1 is SEHNR and CDR2 FQNEAQ (reference sequence). The DNA for the CDR3 is TGTGCCAGCAGCCCTGCCCAGACAGGGAGCACAGATACGCAGTATTTT. Translated, it gives CASSPAQTGSTDTQYF.

The gene calls are TRBV7-8 and TRBJ2-5, with D possibly being TRBD1 (5 bases). The ends were cut back, 1 base at V and 7 bases at J, with 7 bases in the middle. The length of the CDR3 is 12 residues. Germline V gene sequence: CDR1 SGHVS, CDR2 FQNEAQ. The DNA of the CDR3 is TGTGCCAGCAGCTTAGGGCAGGGGACCCAGTACTTC. Protein sequence: CASSLGQGTQYF.

This clone was observed a few times. The chain links TRBV9 to TRBJ2-3; 7 bases align to TRBD2. V gave up 0 bases and J gave up 4 bases; unmatched junction bases: 5. The CDR3 sequence is 15 residues long. From germline, CDR1 is SGDLS and CDR2 YYNGEE. For the CDR3, the DNA is TGTGCCAGCAGCGTAGTGAGCGGGAACCCAGATACGCAGTATTTT. It translates to CASSVVSGNPDTQYF. Filled out from reference TRBV9 and TRBJ2-3, the complete variable domain reads DSGVTQTPKHLITATGQRVTLRCSPRSGDLSVYWYQQSLDQGLQFLIQYYNGEERAKGNILERFSAQQFPDLHSELNLSSLELGDSALYFCASSVVSGNPDTQYFGPGTRLTVL.

The J gene is TRBJ2-5, the V gene TRBV23-1, with TRBD1 matching 7 bases. TRBV23-1 counts as an open reading frame of uncertain function. This CDR3 region has 14 residues. J was trimmed by 4 bases and V by 2 bases; bases with no gene match: 4. The CDR3 coding sequence is TGCGCCAGCAGTCAAACAGGGGTTGCAGAGACCCAGTACTTC. It encodes CASSQTGVAETQYF.

This sequence joins TRBV18 and TRBJ2-5; 9 nucleotides align to TRBD1. V lost 3 bases to trimming and J lost 2 bases; unmatched junction nucleotides: 1. This CDR3 is built from 14 residues. From germline, CDR1 is KGHSH and CDR2 LQKENI. CDR3 amino acids: CASSPGTGQETQYF. CDR3 bases: TGTGCCAGCTCACCTGGGACAGGGCAAGAGACCCAGTACTTC. Combining the CDR3 with reference TRBV18 and TRBJ2-5 gives the whole variable domain NAGVMQNPRHLVRRRGQEARLRCSPMKGHSHVYWYRQLPEEGLKFMVYLQKENIIDESGMPKERFSAEFPKEGPSILRIQQVVRGDSAAYFCASSPGTGQETQYFGPGTRLLVL.

On this clone itself: Different DNA sequences within this sample yield the same CDR3. The V call is TRBV10-3, the J call TRBJ2-2; D uncertain. CDR3 length equals 13 residues. V was trimmed by 3 bases and J by 1 base, leaving 3 bases between them. Germline V gene sequence: CDR1 ENHRY, CDR2 SYGVKD. The CDR3 DNA is TGTGCCATCAGTGATCAGAACACCGGGGAGCTGTTTTTT. It yields the protein CAISDQNTGELFF.